The 3 T cell receptor beta chains in this list originate from one sample, sequenced in a study of cytomegalovirus exposure and HLA in healthy donors. TCRdb's copy holds only in-frame clones and misses some; the assay was immunoSEQ multiplex PCR. Among more than 250,000 clones listed, 86% were seen once. The sequencing sample was made of PBMCs. The receptors shown here come from a woman aged 18-30 years in good health and CMV-seronegative.

V gene TRBV9 combines with J gene TRBJ1-2, with 11 bases that match TRBD1. CDR1 and CDR2 from the germline V gene are SGDLS and YYNGEE. The ends lost 3 bases at V and 8 bases at J; junction bases unmatched: 6. The CDR3 has 14 residues. The CDR3 DNA is TGTGCCAGCAGCGCCCAGGGACAGGGGGAAGGCTACACCTTC. Protein product: CASSAQGQGEGYTF. Using reference TRBV9 and TRBJ1-2 for the parts outside the CDR3, the full variable domain is DSGVTQTPKHLITATGQRVTLRCSPRSGDLSVYWYQQSLDQGLQFLIQYYNGEERAKGNILERFSAQQFPDLHSELNLSSLELGDSALYFCASSAQGQGEGYTFGSGTRLTVV.

V gene TRBV4-2 combines with J gene TRBJ2-1, with D possibly matching TRBD2 (6 bases). CDR1 is LGHNA, CDR2 YNFKEQ, per germline. The CDR3 loop spans 15 amino acids. Trimming took off 3 bases at V and 7 bases at J, with 16 bases between the two ends. CDR3 residues: CASSQTERVRNEQFF. The CDR3 DNA sequence: TGTGCCAGCAGCCAGACGGAGCGGGTTAGGAATGAGCAGTTCTTC.

This clone was seen just once. J is TRBJ2-1 and V is TRBV5-1; the match to TRBD2 covers 7 bases. Losses at the gene ends were 0 bases for V and 4 bases for J; bases not matched to a gene: 4. This CDR3 spans 15 amino acids. Germline-derived CDR1 and CDR2 are SGHRS and YFSETQ. CDR3 protein: CASSLESSGYNEQFF. DNA for the CDR3: TGCGCCAGCAGCTTGGAATCTAGCGGTTACAATGAGCAGTTCTTC.